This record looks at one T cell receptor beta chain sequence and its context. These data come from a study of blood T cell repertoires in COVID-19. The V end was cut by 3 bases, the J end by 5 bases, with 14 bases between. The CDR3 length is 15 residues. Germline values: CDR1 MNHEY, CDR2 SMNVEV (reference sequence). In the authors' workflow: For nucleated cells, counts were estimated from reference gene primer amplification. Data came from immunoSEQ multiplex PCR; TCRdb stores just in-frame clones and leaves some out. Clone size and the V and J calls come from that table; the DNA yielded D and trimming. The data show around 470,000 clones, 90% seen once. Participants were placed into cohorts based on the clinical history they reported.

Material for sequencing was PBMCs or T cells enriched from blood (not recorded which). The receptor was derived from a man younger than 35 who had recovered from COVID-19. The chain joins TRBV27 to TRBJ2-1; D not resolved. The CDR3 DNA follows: TGTGCCAGCAGTTTTGGTGGTACTACAAACAATGAGCAGTTCTTC. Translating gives CASSFGGTTNNEQFF.